The 2 T cell receptor beta chains listed next were all sequenced from one sample in a study of monozygotic twins with cystic fibrosis. Assay used: immunoSEQ multiplex PCR; TCRdb lists only in-frame clones, some missing. The profile shows roughly 23,000 clones, around 87% of them singletons. Material: blood. These receptors were collected from a woman under 40 with cystic fibrosis.

The chain employs TRBV30 and TRBJ2-3; 8 bases align to TRBD2. CDR1 is GTSNPN, CDR2 SVGIG, per germline (reference sequence). V lost 0 bases, J lost 1 base, and 6 bases stayed unmatched. This CDR3 contains 16 residues. CDR3 sequence reads: CAWSVRLAYRTDTQYF. The CDR3 DNA reads TGTGCCTGGAGTGTCCGACTAGCGTACCGCACAGATACGCAGTATTTT.

The chain uses TRBV5-1 and TRBJ2-3; no definite D call. Germline V gene data show CDR1 as SGHRS and CDR2 as YFSETQ. V dropped 1 base and J dropped 2 bases, with 5 bases sitting between them. This CDR3 is built from 13 residues. CDR3 nucleotide sequence: TGCGCCAGCAGCTTGCGTCTCACAGATACGCAGTATTTT. Translated: CASSLRLTDTQYF.